This TCR beta chain was found in a study of vaccination effects on CD4 cells after COVID-19. Produced via immunoSEQ multiplex PCR; TCRdb's table is partial and in-frame only. The repertoire holds tens of thousands of clones, with around 70% as singletons. After expansion with viral peptide pools in the ViraFEST assay, antigen-specific CD4+ T cells were sequenced. Once cultured for around 11 days, the cells underwent separation to obtain CD4+ T cells. From March to December 2020, the person had a SARS-CoV-2 infection that was confirmed by PCR. The table lists this clone with many counts. Its target is unknown. Unmatched junction bases numbered 8, after V lost 6 bases and J lost 5 bases. Per the germline V gene, CDR1 is SNHLY and CDR2 is FYNNEI. This CDR3 contains 14 residues.

The sequencing used CD4+ T cells from PBMCs cultured with HCoV-NL63 spike peptides, collected before COVID-19 vaccination. This chain uses TRBV2 with TRBJ1-1; 8 nucleotides line up with TRBD1. The receptor was derived from a human donor who had a prior SARS-CoV-2 infection. The CDR3, as DNA: TGTGCCAGCAGGGACAGGGTGCTTACAACTGAAGCTTTCTTT. Residues: CASRDRVLTTEAFF.